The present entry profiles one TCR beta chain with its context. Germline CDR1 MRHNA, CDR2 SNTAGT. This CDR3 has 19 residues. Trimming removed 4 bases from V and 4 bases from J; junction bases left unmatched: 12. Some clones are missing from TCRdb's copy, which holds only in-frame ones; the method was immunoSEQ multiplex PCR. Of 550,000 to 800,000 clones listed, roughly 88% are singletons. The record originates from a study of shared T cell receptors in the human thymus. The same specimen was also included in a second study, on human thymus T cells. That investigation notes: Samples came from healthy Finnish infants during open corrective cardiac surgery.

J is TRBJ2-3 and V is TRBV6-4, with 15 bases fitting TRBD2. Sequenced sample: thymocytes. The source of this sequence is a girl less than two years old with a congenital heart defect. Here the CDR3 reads CASSVSSWTSGGAADTQYF. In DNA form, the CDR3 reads TGTGCCAGCAGTGTGTCCTCCTGGACTAGCGGGGGGGCTGCAGATACGCAGTATTTT.